The 19 T cell receptor beta chains reported below all come from one sample, sequenced in a study of molecular identifiers for immune sequencing clone quantification. TCRdb recomputed calls from the PCR reads with MiXCR, one row per CDR3 protein. Of around 470,000 distinct CDR3 sequences in the sample, around 21% were seen once. The specimen was naive CD8+ T cells from blood, with Jurkat cell RNA spiked in. The subset denotes: FACS-sorted CD8+CD4-CCR7+CD45RA+ naive T cells. The receptors come from a human donor in good health. Some libraries in this study had Jurkat cell RNA spiked in.

The chain joins TRBV29-1 to TRBJ2-7, with 10 nucleotides matching TRBD1. Germline lookup yields CDR1 SQVTM and CDR2 ANQGSEA. The length of the CDR3 is 14 residues. J lost 3 bases, V lost 3 bases, and 5 bases had no gene match. CDR3 residues: CSVDAGTGDYEQYF. CDR3 DNA sequence: TGCAGCGTTGACGCCGGGACAGGGGACTACGAGCAGTACTTC.

This clonotype was found once. A much bigger clone sits one base away, suggesting this may be a read error. The conserved phenylalanine or tryptophan is not found at the CDR3 terminus, so this likely reflects a read error. V usage is TRBV7-9 and J usage is TRBJ1-1; D is unresolved. Trimming shortened V by 0 bases and J by 5 bases, and 13 bases separated the two germline ends. Per germline, CDR1 SEHNR and CDR2 FQNEAQ (reference sequence). The CDR3 loop spans 15 amino acids. The CDR3 nucleotides are TGTGCCAGCAGCTTAGCTGTGGGTCCGGGTACTGAAGCTTTCTCT. Residues: CASSLAVGPGTEAFS.

This clonotype was seen a few times. The chain joins TRBV28 to TRBJ1-5; D is unresolved. Germline-derived CDR1 and CDR2 are MDHEN and SYDVKM. This CDR3 has 13 amino acids. Trimming removed 6 bases at V and 1 base at J, with 7 bases between. The CDR3 reads CASRVSSNQPQHF. The CDR3 nucleotides read TGTGCCAGCAGGGTTTCGAGCAATCAGCCCCAGCATTTT.

The gene calls are TRBV6-1 and TRBJ2-7; D is uncertain. Germline V gene data show CDR1 as MNHNS and CDR2 as SASEGT. V was clipped by 6 bases and J by 7 bases, with 10 bases between them. The CDR3 covers 11 residues. CDR3 sequence: CASSPPTEQYF. CDR3 nucleotide sequence: TGTGCCAGCAGCCCCCCGACAGAGCAGTACTTC.

This clonotype was counted only a few times. The chain uses TRBV6-2 or TRBV6-3 and TRBJ2-5; 10 bases map to TRBD1. Germline assignment: CDR1 MNHEY and CDR2 SVGEGT. This CDR3 region has 15 residues. The V gene end was trimmed by 2 bases and the J gene end by 4 bases; junction bases not matched to a gene: 4. CDR3 in amino acids: CASSYGDRGGETQYF. The CDR3, as DNA: TGTGCCAGCAGTTACGGGGACAGGGGTGGAGAGACCCAGTACTTC.

This clonotype was seen ten or more times. The chain recombines TRBV20-1 with TRBJ2-3, with 8 bases fitting TRBD2. V shed 5 bases, J shed 3 bases, and the junction held 10 bases outside the gene matches. CDR3 size: 15 residues. The germline V gene has CDR1 DFQATT and CDR2 SNEGSKA (reference sequence). The CDR3 reads CSAPSGSGVTDTQYF. The DNA for the CDR3 is TGCAGTGCTCCCAGTGGTAGCGGGGTGACAGATACGCAGTATTTT.

In regard to this clonotype: This may come from a read error, since a much larger clone is one base off. The J gene is TRBJ2-7, the V gene TRBV6-1; D call uncertain. In germline, CDR1 is MNHNS, CDR2 SASEGT. There are 15 residues in the CDR3. The DNA of the CDR3 is TGTGCCGGCAGTGAAGATGTGACACTGGACTACGAGCAGTACTTC. Encoded protein: CAGSEDVTLDYEQYF.

Notes on this clonotype: A read error may explain this, as a much larger clone is one base away. The chain has TRBV29-1 and TRBJ2-7; the match to TRBD2 covers 8 bases. The CDR3 is made up of 14 amino acids. In germline, CDR1 is SQVTM, CDR2 ANQGSEA. Trimming removed 0 bases from V and 5 bases from J; junction bases left unmatched: 6. The CDR3 bases are TGCAGCGTTGAAGAGGGGCCAGCGGGAGACGAGCAGTACTTC. It specifies CSVEEGPAGDEQYF.

As to this clonotype: Being one base from a much bigger clone, this may be a read error. This chain uses TRBV7-9 with TRBJ2-3; tentatively, D is TRBD2 (5 bases). This CDR3 has 16 residues. Germline CDR1 and CDR2: SEHNR and FQNEAQ (reference sequence). Trimming left V 3 bases short and J 1 base short, with 14 bases between. The CDR3 loop reads CASSFFGLAGTDTQYF. In DNA, the CDR3 is TGTGCCAGCAGCTTCTTCGGGCTAGCCGGCACAGATACGCAGTATTTT.

This sequence joins TRBV11-1 and TRBJ2-1; 8 nucleotides agree with TRBD1. Germline V CDR1 and CDR2: SGHAT, FQDESV (reference sequence). The CDR3 runs to 15 residues. Unmatched junction bases numbered 6, after V lost 3 bases and J lost 5 bases. This CDR3 is CASSFGQGPDNEQFF. CDR3 DNA sequence: TGTGCCAGCAGCTTCGGACAGGGACCTGACAATGAGCAGTTCTTC.

This clonotype occurred a few times. The V and J genes are TRBV19 and TRBJ2-3; 8 bases align to TRBD1. This CDR3 region has 13 residues. Unmatched junction bases numbered 4, after V lost 6 bases and J lost 5 bases. The germline V gene has CDR1 LNHDA and CDR2 SQIVND (reference sequence). In DNA form, the CDR3 reads TGTGCCAGTAGCGCAGGGGGCATAGATACGCAGTATTTT. Translating gives CASSAGGIDTQYF.

Note on this clonotype: The CDR3 carries no conserved terminal phenylalanine or tryptophan, so it likely arises from a read error. The gene calls are TRBV6-6 and TRBJ1-6; D is ambiguous. Trimming removed 2 bases at V and 5 bases at J, with 13 bases between. Germline CDR1 reads MNHNY; CDR2 reads SVGAGI (reference sequence). This CDR3 region has 16 residues. The DNA for the CDR3 is TGTGCCAGCAGTTACCTCCCGGCGGGAGATAATTCACCCCTCCACTAT. As protein: CASSYLPAGDNSPLHY.

About this clonotype itself: A much larger clone lies one base from this, so it may be a read error. V gene TRBV9 combines with J gene TRBJ2-2, with D maybe TRBD2 (5 bases). Germline V gives CDR1 SGDLS, CDR2 YYNGEE. The CDR3 contains 15 residues. CDR3 coding DNA: TGTGCCAGCAGCAAGAGCCCCATTAACACCGGGGAGCTGGTTTTT. As protein: CASSKSPINTGELVF.

The V and J genes are TRBV6-1 and TRBJ2-7; TRBD2 is a possible D gene (6 bases). The germline V and J ends were trimmed by 5 bases and 5 bases, with 10 bases remaining between them. There are 12 residues in the CDR3. The germline gives CDR1 MNHNS, CDR2 SASEGT. CDR3 nucleotides: TGTGCCAGCAGTATCGGGAGCAACGAGCAGTACTTC. Residues: CASSIGSNEQYF.

This clonotype was counted ten times or more. The chain's CDR3 is CASSLAWDYEQYF. The CDR3 region has the DNA TGTGCCAGCAGCTTGGCCTGGGACTACGAGCAGTACTTC. This sequence joins TRBV5-6 and TRBJ2-7; D is ambiguous. Germline V CDR1 and CDR2: SGHDT, YYEEEE. This CDR3 contains 13 residues. Trimming removed 0 bases from V and 3 bases from J, with 7 bases in between.

This clonotype was counted a few times. CDR3 region: CASSQQGGEQFF. The DNA for the CDR3 is TGTGCCAGCAGCCAACAGGGGGGTGAGCAGTTCTTC. This chain connects TRBV7-3 to TRBJ2-1; 8 bases match TRBD1. J was trimmed by 9 bases and V by 5 bases; bases with no gene match: 3. Germline assignment: CDR1 SGHTA and CDR2 FQGTGA. There are 12 residues in the CDR3.

The rearrangement joins TRBV28 to TRBJ2-3; no clear D gene. CDR1 and CDR2 from the germline V gene are MDHEN and SYDVKM. This CDR3 region has 13 residues. V was cut by 5 bases and J by 4 bases, with 10 bases left in between. This CDR3 is CASSPAGADTQYF. CDR3 nucleotides: TGTGCCAGCAGTCCCGCCGGTGCAGATACGCAGTATTTT. Full variable domain (rest looked up from reference TRBV28 and TRBJ2-3): DVKVTQSSRYLVKRTGEKVFLECVQDMDHENMFWYRQDPGLGLRLIYFSYDVKMKEKGDIPEGYSVSREKKERFSLILESASTNQTSMYLCASSPAGADTQYFGPGTRLTVL.

This clonotype showed up many times. The chain employs TRBV5-6 and TRBJ2-3, with TRBD2 identical over 8 bases. V lost 9 bases, J lost 0 bases, and 6 bases stayed unmatched. Looked up from germline, CDR1 is SGHDT and CDR2 is YYEEEE. This CDR3 is built from 14 residues. CDR3: CATHKRGSTDTQYF. The CDR3 bases are TGTGCCACCCACAAGCGGGGGAGCACAGATACGCAGTATTTT.

This clonotype was seen only a few times. The chain employs TRBV21-1 and TRBJ2-7; the D call in the table, TRBD2, was not verified against the DNA. TRBV21-1 is recorded as a pseudogene. This CDR3 region has 14 residues. This CDR3 reads CASGLAESSYEQYF. The CDR3 DNA reads TGTGCCAGCGGTCTAGCGGAGAGCTCCTACGAGCAGTACTTC.